This entry is about one TCR beta chain. Its antigen remains unknown. These data come from a study of cytomegalovirus exposure and HLA in healthy donors. Study overall: Earlier, 90 million to 140 million unique TCR beta sequences were recovered from approximately 180 million T cells by an analysis.

The PCR employed 60 Vbeta primers together with 13 Jbeta primers. Some clones are missing from TCRdb's copy, which holds only in-frame ones; the method was immunoSEQ multiplex PCR. Here the sample spans approximately 240,000 clones, around 89% being singletons. Whole-study findings and limits: The productive fraction for most TCR beta V segments was about 87% or about 30% in an earlier analysis. TCR beta V- and J-gene trimming, according to a later analysis, was linked to a missense DCLRE1C variant.

The TCR originated in a woman aged 18-29 years in good health and CMV-seronegative. Sample: PBMCs.

The CDR3: CASSQDPRRTYNQPQHF. In nucleotides, the CDR3 is TGCGCCAGCAGCCAAGATCCAAGAAGAACCTACAATCAGCCCCAGCATTTT. J is TRBJ1-5 and V is TRBV4-3; D is ambiguous. Trimming pared 0 bases from V and 3 bases from J, leaving 15 bases between. The CDR3 runs to 17 residues. Germline CDR1 is LGHNA and CDR2 is YSLEER.